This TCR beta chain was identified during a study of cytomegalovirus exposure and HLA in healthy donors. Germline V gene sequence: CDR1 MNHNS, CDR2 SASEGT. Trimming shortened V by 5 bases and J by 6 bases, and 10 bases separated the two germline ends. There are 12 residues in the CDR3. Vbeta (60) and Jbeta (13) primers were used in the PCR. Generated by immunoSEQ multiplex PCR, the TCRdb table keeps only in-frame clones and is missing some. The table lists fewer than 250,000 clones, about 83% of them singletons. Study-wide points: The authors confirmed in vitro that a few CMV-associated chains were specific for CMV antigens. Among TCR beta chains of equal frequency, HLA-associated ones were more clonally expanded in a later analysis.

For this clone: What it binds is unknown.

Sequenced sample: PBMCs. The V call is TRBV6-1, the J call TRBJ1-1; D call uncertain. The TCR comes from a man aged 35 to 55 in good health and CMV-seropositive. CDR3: CASSPRGAEAFF. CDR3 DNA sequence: TGTGCCAGCAGTCCAAGAGGCGCTGAAGCTTTCTTT.